These T cell receptor beta chains were read from a single sample in a study of T cell responses to AZD1222 COVID-19 vaccine. Clones were sequenced by immunoSEQ multiplex PCR, and TCRdb holds only the in-frame ones, with some missing. The sample holds about 180,000 clones; around 90% are singletons and the top ten take roughly 26%. The sample here was peripheral blood, taken 28 days after the second AZD1222 dose. The receptors derive from an adult who received the AZD1222 COVID-19 vaccine. The CDR3 runs from the conserved cysteine through the conserved F or W. Fields, in order: V gene, J gene, clone size, D gene, CDR3 DNA, CDR3 protein. A D gene is named only where the DNA matches it firmly. Expanded clones are given a class, and other clones once, few, many or no size at all.

TRBV19	TRBJ1-5	.	TRBD1	TGTGCCAGTAGTATAAGACAGGGTAAGAATCAGCCCCAGCATTTT	CASSIRQGKNQPQHF
TRBV7-9	TRBJ2-1	.	TRBD2	TGTGCCAGCAGCCTAGCGGGAGCAAGGTACAATGAGCAGTTCTTC	CASSLAGARYNEQFF
TRBV5-1	TRBJ1-6	.	TRBD1	TGCGCCAGCAGCTTAAGGACAGGGTTGAATTCACCCCTCCACTTT	CASSLRTGLNSPLHF
TRBV19	TRBJ1-2	.	TRBD1	TGTGCCAGTAGTTCGGGGACAGGGGGCATAGACTATGGCTACACCTTC	CASSSGTGGIDYGYTF
TRBV7-2	TRBJ2-1	.	.	TGTGCCAGTCGGGAGTTTGGGTCCTACAATGAGCAGTTCTTC	CASREFGSYNEQFF
TRBV7-8	TRBJ1-2	.	TRBD1	TGTGCCAGCAGCCGAGTATGGCAGGGGGGCTATGGCTACACCTTC	CASSRVWQGGYGYTF
TRBV28	TRBJ2-7	.	.	TGTGCCAGCACCTCAGGGGACGCCTACGAGCAGTACTTC	CASTSGDAYEQYF
TRBV28	TRBJ1-2	.	TRBD1	TGTGCCACCGAAACAGGGGAGGGCTACACCTTC	CATETGEGYTF
TRBV4-3	TRBJ1-2	.	.	TGCGCCAGCAGCCAAGATCTTGCAGGGACTAACTATGGCTACACCTTC	CASSQDLAGTNYGYTF
TRBV9	TRBJ2-2	few	.	TGTGCCAGCAGCGTAGCAGGGACCGGGGAGCTGTTTTTT	CASSVAGTGELFF
TRBV19	TRBJ1-6	.	.	TGTGCCAGTAATACCGGGGCCTGGAGTTCCTATAATTCACCCCTCCACTTT	CASNTGAWSSYNSPLHF
TRBV7-2	TRBJ2-2	.	.	TGTGCCAGCAGCGCGAGGGAGAACACCGGGGAGCTGTTTTTT	CASSARENTGELFF
TRBV6-6	TRBJ2-1	.	TRBD2	TGTGCCAGCAGCTCCGGGACTAGCGGAGACAATGAGCAGTTCTTC	CASSSGTSGDNEQFF
TRBV19	TRBJ2-1	.	.	TGTGCCAGTAGTATCGACGGGAGCAAGAACAATGAGCAGTTCTTC	CASSIDGSKNNEQFF
TRBV28	TRBJ2-1	.	TRBD2	TGTGCCAGCAGTTCCGGGACTACGTACAATGAGCAGTTCTTC	CASSSGTTYNEQFF
TRBV7-2	TRBJ2-7	.	.	TGTGCCAGCAGCTTAAGCACGGGTTCCTACGAGCAGTACTTC	CASSLSTGSYEQYF
TRBV6-2/TRBV6-3	TRBJ2-7	.	TRBD2	TGTGCCAGCAGTTACTCTAGCGGGAGAGGGGGCTACGAGCAGTACTTC	CASSYSSGRGGYEQYF
TRBV7-8	TRBJ2-1	once	.	TGTGCCAGCAGCTTATACCCTTCAGGTAGCTCCTACAATGAGCAGTTCTTC	CASSLYPSGSSYNEQFF
TRBV6-1	TRBJ2-1	.	.	TGTGCCAGCAGCCCTCCGACTAGGGCGCAGTTCTTC	CASSPPTRAQFF
TRBV28	TRBJ2-2	.	.	TGTGCCAGCAGTGCCTACAGGGGGGGCACCGGGGAGCTGTTTTTT	CASSAYRGGTGELFF
TRBV13	TRBJ2-7	.	TRBD1	TGTGCCAGCAGAAAGAAGGGGGCGCACTACGAGCAGTACTTC	CASRKKGAHYEQYF
TRBV7-2	TRBJ1-2	.	.	TGTGCCAGCAGCTACACCGACAGGAGCTATGGCTACACCTTC	CASSYTDRSYGYTF
TRBV7-2	TRBJ2-1	.	TRBD2	TGTGCCAGCAGCGTCCTGGCGGGAGGGGGCAATGAGCAGTTCTTC	CASSVLAGGGNEQFF
TRBV29-1	TRBJ1-3	.	.	TGCAGCGTTGGTGGGGGTGTCGGAAACACCATATATTTT	CSVGGGVGNTIYF
TRBV28	TRBJ2-3	few	TRBD2	TGTGCCAGCAGTTTGGCGGGAGGCGCAGATACGCAGTATTTT	CASSLAGGADTQYF
TRBV30	TRBJ1-5	.	.	TGTGCCTGGAGTGCGACCTCCGGCGACCAGCCCCAGCATTTT	CAWSATSGDQPQHF
TRBV12-3/TRBV12-4	TRBJ1-1	few	.	TGTGCCAGCAGTCGCGGGACTTTCACTGAAGCTTTCTTT	CASSRGTFTEAFF